A selection of T cell receptor beta chains follows, all from one sample in a study of Graves' ophthalmopathy and Graves' hyperthyroidism. A single record per CDR3 protein comes from TCRdb applying MiXCR to the multiplex PCR reads. The repertoire includes 600,000 to 650,000 distinct CDR3 sequences, 22% of them detected once, and more than 5.5% sits in the top ten. Material: peripheral blood. Receptors originate from a young woman with stable Graves' hyperthyroidism. Some clones in this sample may be carry-over from other donors' samples. Both conserved end residues are part of each CDR3. A D gene is named only where the DNA matches it firmly. Rows give clone size only sometimes, using once, few, many, or a class for an expanded clone.

j_gene | d_gene | v_gene | abundance | CDR3aa | CDR3nt
TRBJ2-2 | TRBD1 | TRBV7-2 | many | CASRREQGASGELFF | TGTGCCAGCAGGAGAGAACAGGGGGCGAGCGGGGAGCTGTTTTTT
TRBJ1-5 | - | TRBV6-1 | many | CASSPRGGDSNQPQHF | TGTGCCAGCAGTCCCAGGGGAGGCGATAGCAATCAGCCCCAGCATTTT
TRBJ1-5 | - | TRBV6-2/TRBV6-3 | - | CASSYSLTTVPQHF | TGTGCCAGCAGTTACTCACTGACAACCGTACCCCAGCATTTT
TRBJ2-5 | - | TRBV28 | - | CASSPRDIVQGAQYF | TGTGCCAGCAGTCCCCGGGACATTGTTCAAGGGGCCCAGTACTTC
TRBJ1-1 | - | TRBV6-2/TRBV6-3 | many | CASSYIQGPNTEAFF | TGTGCCAGCAGTTACATTCAGGGACCCAACACTGAAGCTTTCTTT
TRBJ2-4 | TRBD1 | TRBV29-1 | few | CSATAGTAIHIQYF | TGCAGCGCCACGGCAGGGACAGCCATTCACATTCAGTACTTC
TRBJ1-2 | TRBD1 | TRBV12-3/TRBV12-4 | - | CASSSSTGGLYGYTF | TGTGCCAGCAGTTCCTCGACAGGGGGCCTCTATGGCTACACCTTC
TRBJ1-5 | - | TRBV6-4 | many | CASSVYGASNQPQHF | TGTGCCAGCAGTGTTTACGGCGCCAGCAATCAGCCCCAGCATTTT
TRBJ1-1 | - | TRBV7-2 | many | CASSLERRAHPEAFF | TGTGCCAGCAGCTTAGAAAGAAGAGCTCACCCTGAAGCTTTCTTT
TRBJ1-6 | - | TRBV13 | - | CASSLGDFRGRYNSPLHF | TGTGCCAGCAGCTTAGGCGATTTTAGGGGACGGTATAATTCACCCCTCCACTTT
TRBJ2-2 | TRBD2 | TRBV5-1 | few | CASSPFRLAGGDTGELFF | TGCGCCAGCAGCCCCTTTCGACTAGCGGGAGGGGACACCGGGGAGCTGTTTTTT
TRBJ2-7 | TRBD2 | TRBV12-3/TRBV12-4 | many | CASSPTSGNYEQYF | TGTGCCAGCAGCCCGACTAGCGGGAACTACGAGCAGTACTTC
TRBJ2-7 | - | TRBV12-3/TRBV12-4 | - | CASWPGGGEQYF | TGTGCCAGCTGGCCCGGTGGTGGCGAGCAGTACTTC
TRBJ2-5 | - | TRBV4-1 | many | CASSQDTGSETQYF | TGCGCCAGCAGCCAAGATACCGGGTCGGAGACCCAGTACTTC
TRBJ2-5 | - | TRBV27 | - | CASSLTVGKTQYF | TGTGCCAGCAGCCTGACGGTCGGGAAGACCCAGTACTTC
TRBJ1-5 | - | TRBV6-1 | many | CASSPREHQPQHF | TGTGCCAGCAGCCCACGAGAGCACCAGCCCCAGCATTTT
TRBJ1-1 | - | TRBV12-3/TRBV12-4 | once | CASSLAVRAFF | TGTGCCAGCAGCCTCGCGGTTCGAGCTTTCTTT
TRBJ2-7 | - | TRBV2 | many | CASSDSSNSYEQYF | TGTGCCAGCAGTGACTCTTCAAACTCCTACGAGCAGTACTTC
TRBJ1-1 | TRBD1 | TRBV19 | many | CASSVTGLDTEAFF | TGTGCCAGTAGTGTGACAGGGCTAGACACTGAAGCTTTCTTT
TRBJ1-2 | - | TRBV13 | many | CASSFYREAYGYTF | TGTGCCAGCAGCTTTTACAGGGAAGCCTATGGCTACACCTTC
TRBJ1-5 | - | TRBV12-3/TRBV12-4 | - | CASRQGGQPQHF | TGTGCCAGCAGACAGGGAGGCCAGCCCCAGCATTTT
TRBJ1-2 | - | TRBV6-5 | - | CASSYSRQTHYGYTF | TGTGCCAGCAGTTACTCGAGGCAAACTCACTATGGCTACACCTTC
TRBJ1-6 | TRBD1 | TRBV6-1 | many | CASRSTGGNSPLHF | TGTGCCAGCAGAAGTACAGGGGGGAATTCACCCCTCCACTTT
TRBJ1-1 | - | TRBV2 | - | CASTRSGLGRAAFF | TGTGCCAGCACCAGAAGCGGGTTGGGTCGTGCTGCTTTCTTT
TRBJ2-7 | - | TRBV5-6 | many | CASSLDGLTYEQYF | TGTGCCAGCAGCTTGGATGGACTTACCTACGAGCAGTACTTC
TRBJ1-2 | TRBD1 | TRBV6-5 | many | CASSYSDRDYGYTF | TGTGCCAGCAGTTACTCCGACAGGGACTATGGCTACACCTTC
TRBJ1-1 | - | TRBV19 | - | CASTTIMGTEAFF | TGTGCCAGTACGACCATAATGGGCACTGAAGCTTTCTTT
TRBJ2-7 | - | TRBV4-2 | few | CASSQVNGRARHEQYF | TGTGCCAGCAGCCAAGTGAATGGCAGGGCCCGCCACGAGCAGTACTTC
TRBJ2-2 | - | TRBV20-1 | many | CSAKASGELFF | TGCAGTGCCAAAGCATCCGGGGAGCTGTTTTTT
TRBJ2-7 | - | TRBV6-1 | many | CASSVRDPPREQYF | TGTGCCAGCAGTGTCCGGGATCCCCCTCGCGAGCAGTACTTC
TRBJ2-5 | TRBD1 | TRBV29-1 | many | CSVYRGETQYF | TGCAGCGTGTACAGGGGGGAGACCCAGTACTTC
TRBJ1-2 | TRBD1 | TRBV12-3/TRBV12-4 | many | CASSITGDYGYTF | TGTGCCAGCAGTATAACAGGGGACTATGGCTACACCTTC
TRBJ1-1 | - | TRBV20-1 | many | CSAGRDMNTEAFF | TGCAGTGCTGGACGGGACATGAACACTGAAGCTTTCTTT
TRBJ1-2 | TRBD1 | TRBV12-3/TRBV12-4 | - | CASSFSDRGGYGYTF | TGTGCCAGCAGTTTCTCGGACAGGGGAGGCTATGGCTACACCTTC
TRBJ2-5 | TRBD2 | TRBV19 | few | CASSFHGLAEREETQYF | TGTGCCAGTAGTTTCCACGGACTAGCGGAGAGGGAAGAGACCCAGTACTTC
TRBJ2-2 | - | TRBV24-1 | many | CATSDPASGELFF | TGTGCCACCAGTGATCCAGCGTCCGGGGAGCTGTTTTTT
TRBJ2-5 | TRBD1 | TRBV12-3/TRBV12-4 | - | CASSLARAGRGQETQYF | TGTGCCAGCAGTTTAGCGCGAGCCGGCAGGGGGCAAGAGACCCAGTACTTC
TRBJ2-6 | - | TRBV6-1 | - | CASSPAGSGANVLTF | TGTGCCAGCAGCCCTGCGGGCTCCGGGGCCAACGTCCTGACTTTC
TRBJ1-3 | TRBD1 | TRBV2 | few | CASNARGYGNTIYF | TGTGCCAGCAACGCCAGGGGGTATGGAAACACCATATATTTT
TRBJ1-2 | - | TRBV11-2 | many | CASSSPRGEGGKGYTF | TGTGCCAGCAGCTCCCCCCGCGGGGAAGGGGGTAAAGGCTACACCTTC
TRBJ1-5 | - | TRBV6-1 | many | CASSDPDRPQHF | TGTGCCAGCAGTGACCCCGACCGGCCCCAGCATTTT
TRBJ1-2 | TRBD1 | TRBV30 | many | CAWRPQGAGSGYTF | TGTGCCTGGAGACCACAGGGGGCCGGATCAGGCTACACCTTC
TRBJ2-7 | TRBD2 | TRBV11-2 | once | CASSLVLAGGKVSEQYF | TGTGCCAGCAGCTTAGTACTAGCGGGAGGGAAAGTCTCCGAGCAGTACTTC
TRBJ1-5 | TRBD1 | TRBV30 | many | CAWNLQGARQPQHF | TGTGCCTGGAACCTCCAGGGGGCGAGACAGCCCCAGCATTTT
TRBJ2-2 | - | TRBV5-1 | many | CASSLVLGANTGELFF | TGCGCCAGCAGCTTGGTTCTGGGGGCGAACACCGGGGAGCTGTTTTTT
TRBJ2-7 | - | TRBV10-3 | many | CAISVQGSSYEQYF | TGTGCCATCAGCGTCCAGGGATCATCCTACGAGCAGTACTTC
TRBJ1-2 | - | TRBV6-5 | many | CASSYYQAIGGYTF | TGTGCCAGCAGTTACTATCAGGCCATCGGGGGCTACACCTTC
TRBJ1-2 | TRBD1 | TRBV28 | - | CASSLGLGQGAVYGYTF | TGTGCCAGCAGTTTGGGGCTGGGACAGGGGGCTGTCTATGGCTACACCTTC
TRBJ2-2 | - | TRBV7-9 | - | CASSSQGFNTGELFF | TGTGCCAGCAGCTCCCAGGGGTTTAACACCGGGGAGCTGTTTTTT
TRBJ1-2 | TRBD1 | TRBV6-5 | many | CASWTGGAFGYTF | TGTGCCAGCTGGACAGGGGGCGCGTTTGGCTACACCTTC
TRBJ2-5 | - | TRBV28 | many | CASSRQTQYF | TGTGCCAGCAGTAGGCAGACCCAGTACTTC
TRBJ1-5 | - | TRBV15 | many | CATSSTAYSNQPQHF | TGTGCCACCAGCTCTACAGCTTATAGCAATCAGCCCCAGCATTTT
TRBJ2-2 | - | TRBV11-2 | many | CASSLLTVIAGELFF | TGTGCCAGCAGCTTACTCACAGTCATCGCAGGGGAGCTGTTTTTT
TRBJ1-2 | - | TRBV5-5 | many | CASSLDHYGYTF | TGTGCCAGCAGCTTGGACCACTATGGCTACACCTTC
TRBJ1-1 | - | TRBV6-5 | many | CASSYGGLGTEAFF | TGTGCCAGCAGTTACGGGGGGCTGGGCACTGAAGCTTTCTTT